This is a list of T cell receptor beta chains from one sample in a study of T cell repertoires in cytomegalovirus infection. TCRdb re-called the reads through MiXCR, storing one row per CDR3 protein. The profile shows some 920,000 distinct CDR3 sequences, roughly 31% of them singletons. These receptors' targets are unknown. This material consisted of cultured CD8+ T cells from PBMCs, taken from culture after CMV antigen stimulation. Receptors originate from a human donor in good health (CMV status not recorded). Some clones in this sample may be carry-over from other donors' samples. Each CDR3 is given with its conserved first and last residue.

j_call,cdr3_length,v_call,cdr3_aa
TRBJ2-1,15,TRBV11-2,CASSLGWGARYEQFF
TRBJ1-3,10,TRBV2,CASRSSGDHF
TRBJ2-1,13,TRBV24-1,CATSDYQGNEQFF
TRBJ1-4,15,TRBV18,CASSPGQPSYEKLFF
TRBJ2-7,15,TRBV7-6,CASSALQGATYEQYF
TRBJ2-1,18,TRBV7-8,CASSSRGSGGVHYNEQFF
TRBJ2-1,14,TRBV7-8,CASSPAGVGNEQFF
TRBJ2-1,12,TRBV2,CASRPGTGEQFF
TRBJ2-2,13,TRBV6-5,CASSYVQTGELFF
TRBJ1-2,16,TRBV29-1,CSVEDVIPGTAYGYTF
TRBJ2-7,13,TRBV6-6,CASSPTGYYEQYF
TRBJ2-4,16,TRBV20-1,CSAPPWGELAKNIQYF
TRBJ2-3,16,TRBV6-8,CASSYFGGAPADTQYF
TRBJ1-2,15,TRBV5-4,CASSLGDRWGSGYTF
TRBJ2-7,15,TRBV7-6,CASSRRTGSPYEQYF
TRBJ1-5,14,TRBV28,CASSLKVIDQPQHF
TRBJ2-3,13,TRBV7-6,CASTQGPADTQYF
TRBJ2-7,15,TRBV5-1,CASSQGTAPSYEQYF
TRBJ1-3,14,TRBV12-3/TRBV12-4,CASREPGSGNTIYF
TRBJ2-1,17,TRBV6-2/TRBV6-3,CASSPSNREVVHNEQFF
TRBJ2-5,15,TRBV7-8,CASSLRDYDQETQYF
TRBJ1-6,17,TRBV27,CASSTIAAGRRNSPLHF